The TCR beta chain under discussion was sequenced for a study of T-cell memory formation after mild COVID-19 (dated by TCRdb to 2020 to 2023). About the full investigation: Most TCR sequence clusters were specific to one of the two donors. In a couple of donors, T-cell clones that expanded and contracted after mild COVID-19 were followed by sequencing TCRalpha and TCRbeta repertoires longitudinally. The cohort was made up of two young adult volunteers, one female and one male, who were previously healthy. The paper's findings and limits, for the study overall: The second-wave clones that peaked on day 37 were not confirmed to be SARS-CoV-2 specific. Some responding clones were detected in pre-infection memory, which suggested that pre-existing cross-reactive memory T cells had joined the SARS-CoV-2 response. Contracting CD4+ clones appeared mostly in the CM and EM memory subsets, whereas CD8+ clones were enriched in EMRA. Only two mild cases were covered in the study, and larger cohorts including severe cases with pre-infection samples were considered necessary. Balanced CD4/CD8 phenotypes were observed for clones contracting from day 15 to 85, whereas a bias towards CD4+ was observed for a second wave of clones expanding from day 15 to 37.

The sample holds a few counts of this clonotype. The antigen it recognizes is unknown. Per-nucleotide qualities are absent, and no much larger clonotype sits a single base away. PBMCs were isolated by Ficoll-Paque density gradient centrifugation. Per the germline V gene (reference sequence), DFQATT is the CDR1 and SNEGSKA is the CDR2. Deletion took 6 bases off V and 5 bases off J, with a span of 11 bases between the germline ends. From cysteine to phenylalanine, the CDR3 is 11 amino acids long. This entry keeps only the CDR3 DNA: 33 bases, framed from base 1. TCRdb records Illumina NovaSeq 6000 as the sequencer. cDNA libraries for TCRalpha and TCRbeta were prepared by 5'RACE using constant-segment primers, with sample barcodes and unique molecular identifiers added. RNA was extracted from every sample with Trizol reagent. Amplification of the libraries took two PCR steps, and the second step added a second sample barcode plus Illumina TruSeq adapters. Libraries were sequenced on an Illumina NovaSeq with 2 x 150 bp paired-end reads. As for the authors' bioinformatics: With migec v1.2.7, reads were demultiplexed and then collapsed into UMI-guided consensus sequences. Using mixcr v2.1.11, the UMI consensuses were aligned to TRA and TRB V and J templates and assembled into clonotypes. A clonotype was counted as expanded or contracted only if both edgeR and NoisET called the change significant, with noise models trained on biological replicates. For edgeR calls, the thresholds were a false discovery rate-adjusted p below 0.01 and a log2 fold-change of 1. As an exploratory analysis of dynamics, max-normalized trajectories of the 1000 most abundant clonotypes were examined by PCA with hierarchical clustering. Each responding clone was given a CD4 or CD8 phenotype based on the CD4+ and CD8+ repertoires, which had been sequenced separately. TCRdb redid the processing of the public reads, applying fastp at Q25 and MiXCR, and retained in-frame beta chains. All rows with the same CDR3 protein become a single entry with the most common DNA and genes. V and J calls and clone size were set by TCRdb, not the authors. The sample table lists 450,000 to 650,000 distinct CDR3 sequences, about 20% of them with a count of one. The ten largest clonotypes hold around 12% of the sample.

The sequence is built from TRBV20-1 and TRBJ2-7, and perhaps TRBD1 as D gene, on 6 matching bases. The sample comprised PBMCs or a T cell subset sorted from them (not recorded which). The sequence was obtained from an adult woman who had mild COVID-19 (a few samples of this study predate the infection). The sample titles of this study are shuffled in the database, so cell type and time point are left out; the donor was told from shared clones. The CDR3 region: CSATTGNEQYF. The DNA is TGCAGTGCCACTACAGGGAACGAGCAGTACTTC.